This T cell receptor beta chain originates from a study of blood T cell repertoires in COVID-19. Study details: Spain, Italy and the United States supplied samples that represented acute and convalescent COVID-19. From T cells, B-cell-depleted T cells, or PBMCs came the material, which was cDNA or gDNA.

Under the authors' procedure: From reference gene primer amplification, estimates of nucleated cell counts were derived. TCRdb's copy holds only in-frame clones and misses some; the assay was immunoSEQ multiplex PCR. V and J calls and clone size are copied from that table; D and trimming were computed from the DNA. The table records some 200,000 clones, over 70% of them present only once. This CDR3 spans 15 amino acids. The V end lost 3 bases, the J end lost 5 bases, and 16 bases lay between the germline ends. Per germline, CDR1 LNHNV and CDR2 YYDKDF (reference sequence). The sample consisted of peripheral blood. V and J are TRBV15 and TRBJ2-5, with D possibly being TRBD2 (5 bases). The sequence was collected from a woman in her 70s with acute or convalescent COVID-19. CDR3 sequence reads: CATSSGTREGETQYF. The CDR3 DNA follows: TGTGCCACCAGCAGCGGAACGAGGGAAGGCGAGACCCAGTACTTC.